This T cell receptor (beta chain) is drawn from a study of blood T cell repertoires in COVID-19 (dated by TCRdb to the early 2020s). General notes on the study: Samples covering the acute and convalescent phases of COVID-19 were provided by collaborators in the United States, Italy and Spain. The prospective study material was composed of cDNA or gDNA derived from T cells, B-cell-depleted T cells, or PBMCs. The dataset comprised deeply sampled blood TCRbeta repertoires from subjects exposed to, actively infected with, or recovered from COVID-19. A freely available public database, intended as a resource for researchers studying the immune response to SARS-CoV-2, is where the repertoires were released. Samples were obtained from the ongoing ImmuneRACE study (first 160 participants) and from over 1,000 subjects provided by 6 global collaborators. A de-identified subject ID, COVID-19 status, age in years and sex were almost always included in the sample metadata. Where HLA class I and class II types were available, the types were taken from metadata supplied by the sample provider, not from assay-based typing. Overall study outcomes, separate from this receptor: How much clinical and demographic metadata was included differed by source and by participant, and the metadata was provided uncurated.

Including cysteine and phenylalanine, the CDR3 has 16 amino acids. Only the CDR3 part of the read is kept: 48 bases, read in frame from the first base. The CDR1 and CDR2 encoded by the germline V gene are MGHRA and YSYEKL. Trimming takes 4 bases off V and 5 bases off J; junction bases not matched to a gene: 5. The collaborating institutions used their own protocols to collect whole blood in K2EDTA tubes. For TCRbeta analysis, collaborator samples were shipped as frozen whole blood, as isolated PBMCs, or as DNA extracted from either sample type. Concerning this clone: What antigen it recognizes has not been identified. The sample holds no much larger clone one base away, and base qualities are not on file.

The immunoSEQ Assay, a bias-controlled multiplex PCR, was used to amplify TCRbeta CDR3 regions from genomic DNA. The authors processed their data as follows. The number of nucleated cells in each sample was estimated from the amplification of reference gene primers within the assay. Sequence reads were collapsed and filtered to measure the absolute abundance of every unique TCRbeta CDR3 rearrangement. Productive Simpson clonality was computed per sample as the square root of Simpson's diversity index over productive rearrangements. TCRdb carries this immuneACCESS record with in-frame sequences only. Its versions omit some clonotypes, under half of them owing to an unresolved V gene in the studies checked, with the rest unexplained. V, J and clone size were drawn from that table, and D and trimming were deduced from the DNA. The sample table holds approximately 20,000 clones, of which around 90% were seen once. Of the sample, around 16% falls within the top ten clones.

The source material was peripheral blood. The V and J genes are TRBV4-1 and TRBJ2-3; TRBD2 aligns with 14 central bases. The receptor comes from a human donor in a cohort sampled during active COVID-19. Here the CDR3 is given as CASSLRLAGGRDTQYF. The nucleotides are TGCGCCAGCAGCCTCAGACTAGCGGGGGGGAGAGATACGCAGTATTTT.